This T cell receptor beta chain was retrieved from a study of vaccination effects on CD4 cells after COVID-19. Study-wide context: The vaccine given was either BNT162b2 or mRNA-1273, in two doses.

Details on this clone: Its specificity is unknown.

Here immunoSEQ multiplex PCR was the method, and the copy in TCRdb shows in-frame clones only, minus some. The sample includes tens of thousands of clones, around 78% of them seen just once. Viral peptide pool expansion of antigen-specific CD4+ T cells preceded sequencing in the ViraFEST assay. Upon completion of 10 to 11 days in culture, CD4+ T cells were isolated. PCR showed that the person got SARS-CoV-2 infection at some point between March and December 2020. Half the medium was replaced with IL-2 medium on days 3 and 7. With 3 bases clipped from V and 5 bases from J, the junction kept 6 bases outside the gene matches. CDR3 length: 15 residues. Germline CDR1 and CDR2: SGHVS and FNYEAQ.

The sample consisted of CD4+ T cells from PBMCs cultured with a peptide pool, taken before COVID-19 vaccination. The rearrangement links TRBV7-6 to TRBJ2-2; 7 bases agree with TRBD1. The TCR was taken from a human donor who had a prior SARS-CoV-2 infection. The CDR3 coding sequence is TGTGCCAGCAGCTTCGGCAGGGGGTCGACCGGGGAGCTGTTTTTT. It yields the protein CASSFGRGSTGELFF.